Shown below are 27 T cell receptor beta chains from a single sample sequenced in a study of cytomegalovirus exposure and HLA in healthy donors (TCRdb year 2017). Libraries were prepared through the immunoSEQ multiplex PCR assay. For the multiplex PCR, a mixture combining 60 forward primers for TCR Vbeta segments and 13 reverse primers for TCR Jbeta segments was used. In its TCRdb copy, this immuneACCESS table keeps in-frame sequences only and misses some clones. Where compared with another copy, unresolved V genes explain less than half of these, and the others have no known cause. Present in this sample are around 100,000 clones, around 80% of which were seen just once. The ten largest clones take up more than 3.5% of the sample. Sequencing was performed on PBMCs. The receptors were sampled from a female donor in good health and CMV-seropositive.

The chain links TRBV18 to TRBJ2-2; D gene uncertain. V was clipped by 1 base and J by 6 bases, with 15 bases between them. This CDR3 has 16 amino acids. Germline assignment: CDR1 KGHSH and CDR2 LQKENI. The DNA for the CDR3 is TGTGCCAGCTCACCACGGCCCAGGCAACTTCCCGGGGAGCTGTTTTTT. Its protein is CASSPRPRQLPGELFF.

J is TRBJ2-3 and V is TRBV9, with D maybe TRBD2 (5 bases). Between the trimmed V and J ends, which lost 4 bases and 8 bases, there was a span of 11 bases. Germline V lookup: CDR1 SGDLS, CDR2 YYNGEE. The CDR3 runs 12 residues. CDR3 region: CASSPLGGTQYF. The CDR3 DNA reads as TGTGCCAGCAGCCCCCTTGGAGGTACGCAGTATTTT.

The genes are TRBV5-1 and TRBJ1-1; possibly TRBD1 for D (5 bases). CDR1 and CDR2 (germline): SGHRS, YFSETQ. V was clipped by 4 bases and J by 6 bases, with 13 bases between them. This CDR3 comprises 13 residues. CDR3 residues: CASSSGARAEAFF. The CDR3 bases are TGCGCCAGCAGCAGCGGGGCGCGCGCTGAAGCTTTCTTT.

This clone was counted between two and nine times. The CDR3 DNA sequence: TGTGCCAGTATCAGCAGGGGTGGCTTTGGGGGCTACACCTTC. Translated, it gives CASISRGGFGGYTF. The chain couples TRBV19 to TRBJ1-2, with D perhaps matching TRBD1 (6 bases). This CDR3 region has 14 residues. V was clipped by 7 bases and J by 8 bases, with 20 bases between them. The germline V gene has CDR1 LNHDA and CDR2 SQIVND (reference sequence).

This clone was counted a single time. CDR3 DNA sequence: TGTGCCAGCAGTTTAAGGGGAAATGAGCAGTTCTTC. Translating gives CASSLRGNEQFF. This rearrangement joins TRBV27 to TRBJ2-1; maybe TRBD1 (5 bases). In germline, CDR1 is MNHEY, CDR2 SMNVEV (reference sequence). The CDR3 sequence is 12 residues long. The V gene lost 2 bases and the J gene lost 7 bases, with 6 bases spanning the gap.

This clone has a handful of counts. The chain is built from TRBV4-2 and TRBJ2-2, with 10 bases lining up with TRBD2. The CDR3 covers 19 residues. Trimming took 6 bases from V and 1 from J; bases not matched to a gene: 14. CDR1 and CDR2 from the germline V gene are LGHNA and YNFKEQ. The DNA for the CDR3 is TGTGCCAGCAGTCTATCTAGTTCTAGCGGGGGCCTGAACACCGGGGAGCTGTTTTTT. Protein product: CASSLSSSSGGLNTGELFF.

This chain joins TRBV18 and TRBJ1-1, with D perhaps TRBD1 (6 bases). The germline CDR1 and CDR2 sequences are KGHSH and LQKENI. The CDR3 runs to 14 residues. The germline V and J ends were trimmed by 3 bases and 1 base, with 9 bases remaining between them. CDR3: CASSPLTGNTEAFF. The CDR3 bases are TGTGCCAGCTCACCTTTGACAGGGAACACTGAAGCTTTCTTT.

The V call is TRBV4-3, the J call TRBJ2-7; 8 positions agree with TRBD2. Germline assignment: CDR1 LGHNA and CDR2 YSLEER. CDR3 size: 14 residues. V shed 1 base, J shed 6 bases, and the junction held 5 bases outside the gene matches. In DNA, the CDR3 is TGCGCCAGCAGCCAAGCGGGGGGGCTATCCGAGCAGTACTTC. It specifies CASSQAGGLSEQYF.

The V and J genes are TRBV30 and TRBJ1-1, with a tentative D call TRBD1 (5 bases). This CDR3 region has 13 residues. Germline V lookup: CDR1 GTSNPN, CDR2 SVGIG (reference sequence). V was clipped by 3 bases and J by 11 bases, with 19 bases between them. The CDR3 DNA reads TGTGCCTGGAGCGGGGGAACTCTGAGCGAGGCTTTCTTT. Its protein product is CAWSGGTLSEAFF.

This chain connects TRBV19 to TRBJ2-7; 9 bases agree with TRBD1. Germline V gene sequence: CDR1 LNHDA, CDR2 SQIVND (reference sequence). CDR3 length equals 13 residues. J gave up 3 bases and V 3 bases, and 0 bases lay outside the gene matches. The CDR3 DNA is TGTGCCAGTAGTATGGGACAGGGCTACGAGCAGTACTTC. This encodes CASSMGQGYEQYF.

The chain joins TRBV2 to TRBJ2-5; 9 nucleotides match TRBD2. Germline loops: CDR1 SNHLY, CDR2 FYNNEI. The CDR3 is 14 residues long. V dropped 7 bases and J dropped 5; count of bases not matched to a gene: 8. CDR3 residues: CASMGGGAGETQYF. The DNA of the CDR3 is TGTGCCAGCATGGGCGGGGGGGCCGGTGAGACCCAGTACTTC.

The chain carries TRBV6-5 and TRBJ1-2; 9 nucleotides line up with TRBD1. Trimming took 6 bases from V and 6 from J; bases not matched to a gene: 5. This CDR3 contains 13 residues. CDR1 and CDR2 (germline): MNHEY, SVGAGI. CDR3 protein: CASSPTGGHGYTF. DNA of the CDR3: TGTGCCAGCAGCCCAACAGGGGGCCATGGCTACACCTTC.

The rearrangement links TRBV5-4 to TRBJ2-7, with 14 bases lining up with TRBD2. Germline V gives CDR1 SGHNT, CDR2 YYREEE (reference sequence). The length of the CDR3 is 18 residues. With V trimmed by 4 bases and J by 0 bases, 9 bases remained unmatched. CDR3 protein: CASSPRRTSGGSSYEQYF. The CDR3 DNA sequence: TGTGCCAGCAGCCCCAGAAGGACTAGCGGGGGGTCCTCCTACGAGCAGTACTTC.

This clone was counted between two and nine times. V usage is TRBV5-6 and J usage is TRBJ2-2, with D unresolved. The germline gives CDR1 SGHDT, CDR2 YYEEEE. This CDR3 contains 13 residues. Trimming took off 1 base at V and 6 bases at J, with 7 bases between the two ends. CDR3 amino acids: CASSLSGPGELFF. The CDR3 coding sequence is TGTGCCAGCAGCTTGTCGGGTCCCGGGGAGCTGTTTTTT. Complete variable domain (other parts from reference TRBV5-6 and TRBJ2-2): DAGVTQSPTHLIKTRGQQVTLRCSPKSGHDTVSWYQQALGQGPQFIFQYYEEEERQRGNFPDRFSGHQFPNYSSELNVNALLLGDSALYLCASSLSGPGELFFGEGSRLTVL.

V usage is TRBV2 and J usage is TRBJ1-3; TRBD1 is a possible D gene (5 bases). There are 13 residues in the CDR3. The V end lost 4 bases, the J end lost 9 bases, and 13 bases lay between the germline ends. Germline CDR1 and CDR2: SNHLY and FYNNEI. The CDR3 DNA sequence: TGTGCCAGCAGTGCCCGGGACTCCCTCACCATATATTTT. This gives the protein CASSARDSLTIYF.

V and J are TRBV7-2 and TRBJ1-6; TRBD1 matches 9 bases. The CDR3 loop spans 14 amino acids. The germline CDR1 and CDR2 sequences are SGHTA and FQGNSA. Trimming cost V 5 bases and J 7 bases; bases outside gene matches: 3. The CDR3 loop is CASSPGQGNSPLHF. CDR3 DNA: TGTGCCAGCAGCCCGGGACAGGGAAATTCACCCCTCCACTTT. The full variable domain, its missing parts supplied by reference TRBV7-2 and TRBJ1-6, is GAGVSQSPSNKVTEKGKDVELRCDPISGHTALYWYRQSLGQGLEFLIYFQGNSAPDKSGLPSDRFSAERTGGSVSTLTIQRTQQEDSAVYLCASSPGQGNSPLHFGNGTRLTVT.

The chain couples TRBV6-5 to TRBJ1-4; D is unresolved. The CDR3 totals 15 residues. With 6 bases removed from V and 0 bases from J, the gap between germline ends came to 11 bases. Germline loops: CDR1 MNHEY, CDR2 SVGAGI. For the CDR3, the DNA is TGTGCCAGCAGAGTCATCGGGGCAACTAATGAAAAACTGTTTTTT. Amino acids: CASRVIGATNEKLFF.

The CDR3 region has the DNA TGTGCCGCGGCGGAGACCCTCTCCTCCTACGAGCAGTACTTC. This gives the protein CAAAETLSSYEQYF. The chain employs TRBV21-1 and TRBJ2-7; the table's D call of TRBD2 was not tested on the DNA. TRBV21-1 is listed as a pseudogene. There are 14 residues in the CDR3.

The J gene is TRBJ2-1, the V gene TRBV11-2, with 8 nucleotides matching TRBD1. The CDR3 loop spans 15 amino acids. V gave up 5 bases and J gave up 9 bases; unmatched junction bases: 12. The germline V gene encodes CDR1 SGHAT and CDR2 FQNNGV. In DNA form, the CDR3 reads TGTGCCAGCAGCCCCAGGGCAGGGGGCGAGTCTGAGCAGTTCTTC. Its translation is CASSPRAGGESEQFF.

This chain uses TRBV30 with TRBJ1-5; 11 nucleotides line up with TRBD1. Germline assignment: CDR1 GTSNPN and CDR2 SVGIG (reference sequence). The CDR3 length is 19 residues. Trimming took 3 bases from V and 0 from J; bases not matched to a gene: 13. The CDR3 loop is CAWRRSTGTGGYSNQPQHF. The DNA for the CDR3 is TGTGCCTGGAGACGAAGCACCGGGACAGGGGGTTATAGCAATCAGCCCCAGCATTTT.

Concerning this clone: A read error may account for a junction end that differs from germline. The CDR3 reads CAISQAGGTGYGYTF. CDR3 bases: TGTGCCATCAGCCAGGCGGGCGGGACAGGCTATGGCTACACCTTC. The rearrangement uses TRBV7-2 and TRBJ1-2, with 8 bases that match TRBD1. The CDR3 runs 15 residues. The germline gives CDR1 SGHTA, CDR2 FQGNSA.

This chain links TRBV5-1 with TRBJ2-7; possible D gene TRBD1, 5 bases. CDR1 and CDR2 (germline): SGHRS, YFSETQ. The CDR3 has 14 residues. V was clipped by 4 bases and J by 0 bases, with 11 bases between them. The CDR3, as DNA: TGCGCCAGCAGCCCTCTCGGACACTCCTACGAGCAGTACTTC. The encoded protein is CASSPLGHSYEQYF.

The chain couples TRBV19 to TRBJ2-2; 7 bases match TRBD1. The CDR3 runs 16 residues. The trim removed 9 bases at V and 0 bases at J, leaving 10 bases unmatched. Germline V gene data show CDR1 as LNHDA and CDR2 as SQIVND (reference sequence). CDR3: CASLRKTGSNTGELFF. CDR3 nucleotides: TGTGCCAGCCTTCGAAAGACAGGGTCGAACACCGGGGAGCTGTTTTTT.

This chain links TRBV19 with TRBJ2-2, with 9 bases aligning to TRBD1. The V gene's germline CDR1 is LNHDA and CDR2 SQIVND (reference sequence). The CDR3 length is 17 residues. V gave up 6 bases and J gave up 1 base; unmatched junction bases: 9. The CDR3 nucleotides read TGTGCCAGTAGGCAGGGACAGGGCCGAATGAACACCGGGGAGCTGTTTTTT. This encodes CASRQGQGRMNTGELFF.

This chain connects TRBV6-1 to TRBJ2-7; 10 bases align to TRBD2. CDR1 is MNHNS, CDR2 SASEGT, per germline. The CDR3 consists of 17 residues. The V gene end was trimmed by 4 bases and the J gene end by 0 bases; junction bases not matched to a gene: 9. The CDR3 region has the DNA TGTGCCAGCAGTGCGGTAGGACTAGCGGCCCGCTCCTACGAGCAGTACTTC. This translates into CASSAVGLAARSYEQYF.

The chain links TRBV7-2 to TRBJ2-5, with no clear D. The V gene lost 1 base and the J gene lost 7 bases, with 13 bases spanning the gap. The CDR3 runs 14 residues. Germline values: CDR1 SGHTA, CDR2 FQGNSA. The chain's CDR3 is CASSLVLEVGTQYF. The DNA for the CDR3 is TGTGCCAGCAGCTTAGTCCTAGAAGTTGGGACCCAGTACTTC.

The CDR3 DNA is TGTGCCAGCAACCCAGGGTCGTCTAGCACAGATACGCAGTATTTT. Protein sequence: CASNPGSSSTDTQYF. V is TRBV5-8 and J is TRBJ2-3; D is perhaps TRBD1 (5 bases). CDR1 and CDR2 (germline): SGHTS, YDEGEE. V was clipped by 6 bases and J by 0 bases, with 14 bases between them. This CDR3 contains 15 residues.